These 21 T cell receptor beta chains were sequenced from one sample in a study of shared T cell receptors in the human thymus. TCRdb's table, derived via immunoSEQ multiplex PCR, lists solely in-frame clones and lacks some. The sample lists 500,000 to 550,000 clones; approximately 80% were seen once. This sample was shared with a second study, whose subject was human thymus T cells.

The sample taken for sequencing was thymocytes. These receptors all come from a boy under three years old with a congenital heart defect.

The genes are TRBV2 and TRBJ2-7; D perhaps matches TRBD2 (5 bases). This CDR3 comprises 16 residues. Per the germline V gene, CDR1 is SNHLY and CDR2 is FYNNEI. Trimming stripped 3 bases from V and 3 bases from J, with 18 bases between. The CDR3 DNA follows: TGTGCCAGCAGTGACCGTGGGAGAGAGGTATGCTACGAGCAGTACTTC. Translation: CASSDRGREVCYEQYF.

V usage is TRBV7-2 and J usage is TRBJ2-5; 7 bases align to TRBD2. Trimming cost V 1 base and J 10 bases; bases outside gene matches: 6. The CDR3 totals 13 residues. Germline assignment: CDR1 SGHTA and CDR2 FQGNSA. CDR3 residues: CASSLVWGGNQYF. CDR3 bases: TGTGCCAGCAGCTTAGTTTGGGGGGGTAACCAGTACTTC.

This rearrangement joins TRBV28 to TRBJ2-7; no reliable D call. This CDR3 spans 14 amino acids. The V gene lost 4 bases and the J gene lost 3 bases, with 13 bases spanning the gap. Germline CDR1 reads MDHEN; CDR2 reads SYDVKM. The CDR3 spells CASSSPAPGYEQYF. In DNA, the CDR3 is TGTGCCAGCAGTTCCCCCGCGCCGGGCTACGAGCAGTACTTC.

V is TRBV28 and J is TRBJ2-1; D call uncertain. V shed 2 bases and J shed 6 bases, with 11 bases lying between them. CDR1 and CDR2 (germline): MDHEN, SYDVKM. The CDR3 consists of 14 residues. In nucleotides, the CDR3 is TGTGCCAGCAGTTTAAGGCTAGACTCCAATGAGCAGTTCTTC. It specifies CASSLRLDSNEQFF.

The chain carries TRBV5-6 and TRBJ2-3; TRBD2 aligns across 9 bases. V was clipped by 2 bases and J by 0 bases; unmatched bases: 13. The CDR3 loop spans 19 amino acids. In germline, CDR1 is SGHDT, CDR2 YYEEEE. The CDR3 loop reads CASSFQLAGWALSTDTQYF. Here the CDR3 DNA reads TGTGCCAGCAGCTTCCAACTAGCGGGTTGGGCTCTTAGCACAGATACGCAGTATTTT.

The chain is built from TRBV15 and TRBJ2-1; D possibly corresponds to TRBD1 (5 bases). V was trimmed by 5 bases and J by 7 bases, leaving 12 bases between them. Germline V CDR1 and CDR2: LNHNV, YYDKDF (reference sequence). This CDR3 spans 13 amino acids. Here the CDR3 reads CATSVGHNNEQFF. CDR3 bases: TGTGCCACCAGCGTCGGACATAATAATGAGCAGTTCTTC.

This clone was found once. The chain recombines TRBV5-8 with TRBJ2-5; possible D gene TRBD1, 6 bases. The CDR3 spans 15 residues. From germline, CDR1 is SGHTS and CDR2 YDEGEE. The V end was cut by 4 bases, the J end by 1 base, with 14 bases between. The CDR3 loop is CASSLPRGTQETQYF. CDR3 nucleotide sequence: TGTGCCAGCAGCCTACCCAGGGGTACCCAAGAGACCCAGTACTTC.

CDR3 sequence (DNA): TGTGCCAGCAGCTTAGTTCTCCCCAGGGGGCGCAACTATGGCTACACCTTC. Residues: CASSLVLPRGRNYGYTF. The rearrangement uses TRBV11-2 and TRBJ1-2; TRBD1 matches at 8 bases. The junction had 9 bases not matched to a gene; V was cut back by 1 base and J by 2 bases. The CDR3 contains 17 residues. Germline values: CDR1 SGHAT, CDR2 FQNNGV.

The CDR3 region has the DNA TGTGCCAGCAGTACAGGGGTACGGGAGACCCAGTACTTC. Its protein product is CASSTGVRETQYF. The genes are TRBV27 and TRBJ2-5, with 7 bases that match TRBD1. The J segment lost 5 bases and the V segment lost 5 bases, leaving 5 bases of the junction unmatched. The CDR3 length is 13 residues. Germline V gene data show CDR1 as MNHEY and CDR2 as SMNVEV (reference sequence).

The chain combines TRBV6-5 with TRBJ1-3, with D unclear. V dropped 3 bases and J dropped 0 bases, with 9 bases sitting between them. The CDR3 contains 15 residues. The germline V gene encodes CDR1 MNHEY and CDR2 SVGAGI. In DNA, the CDR3 is TGTGCCAGCAGTTATGGCTCTGGCTCTGGAAACACCATATATTTT. This sequence encodes CASSYGSGSGNTIYF.

J is TRBJ2-1 and V is TRBV4-2, with 10 bases identical to TRBD2. The CDR3 runs to 20 residues. Germline CDR1 reads LGHNA; CDR2 reads YNFKEQ. Germline trimming cut 3 bases from V and 1 base from J; bases unmatched to any gene: 15. The CDR3 DNA sequence: TGTGCCAGCAGCCAGAACCCCTCAGCGGGAGGGGTGAGGTCCTACAATGAGCAGTTCTTC. Protein: CASSQNPSAGGVRSYNEQFF.

This chain uses TRBV28 with TRBJ2-7; 16 bases are shared with TRBD2. This CDR3 region has 18 residues. V shed 7 bases and J 4 bases; nucleotides not matched to a gene: 13. Germline lookup yields CDR1 MDHEN and CDR2 SYDVKM. The CDR3, as DNA: TGTGCCAGCATCCACGGGACTAGCGGGAGGGGATCCCCTTACGAGCAGTACTTC. Its translation: CASIHGTSGRGSPYEQYF. The whole variable domain, filled in from reference TRBV28 and TRBJ2-7, reads DVKVTQSSRYLVKRTGEKVFLECVQDMDHENMFWYRQDPGLGLRLIYFSYDVKMKEKGDIPEGYSVSREKKERFSLILESASTNQTSMYLCASIHGTSGRGSPYEQYFGPGTRLTVT.

The chain carries TRBV27 and TRBJ2-3; 8 positions match TRBD2. The CDR3 is 15 amino acids. Germline CDR1 reads MNHEY; CDR2 reads SMNVEV (reference sequence). The junction had 5 bases not matched to a gene; V was cut back by 6 bases and J by 0 bases. CDR3: CASRLSGSSTDTQYF. Written as DNA, the CDR3 is TGTGCCAGCAGGCTAAGCGGGAGTAGCACAGATACGCAGTATTTT.

The J gene is TRBJ2-3, the V gene TRBV7-2, with 7 bases identical to TRBD2. The CDR3 has 14 residues. Looked up from germline, CDR1 is SGHTA and CDR2 is FQGNSA. V was pared by 11 bases and J by 1 base, with 9 bases of the junction left unmatched. CDR3 in amino acids: CALEYAGGTDTQYF. CDR3 bases: TGTGCCCTTGAATACGCGGGGGGCACAGATACGCAGTATTTT.

The gene calls are TRBV12-5 and TRBJ2-7; 12 bases match TRBD1. This CDR3 region has 15 residues. The V gene's germline CDR1 is LGHNT and CDR2 FRNRAP. Trimming removed 6 bases from V and 4 bases from J; junction bases left unmatched: 7. The CDR3 nucleotides are TGTGCTAGTGGCCTTCCGGGACAGGGGGCATACGAGCAGTACTTC. It is translated as CASGLPGQGAYEQYF.

V usage is TRBV9 and J usage is TRBJ2-1; D is unresolved. CDR3 size: 15 residues. Trimming removed 0 bases at V and 5 bases at J, with 12 bases between. From germline, CDR1 is SGDLS and CDR2 YYNGEE. The CDR3 sequence is CASSVGGAPHNEQFF. CDR3 sequence (DNA): TGTGCCAGCAGCGTAGGTGGAGCTCCCCACAATGAGCAGTTCTTC.

The rearrangement links TRBV2 to TRBJ2-3; tentatively, D is TRBD2 (7 bases). CDR3 size: 17 residues. Germline values: CDR1 SNHLY, CDR2 FYNNEI. V gave up 7 bases and J gave up 2 bases, with 22 bases separating them. The chain's CDR3 is CASTSRRGGEYTDTQYF. In nucleotides, the CDR3 is TGTGCCAGCACCTCCCGCAGGGGAGGGGAATACACAGATACGCAGTATTTT.

The chain is built from TRBV27 and TRBJ2-2; a weak D match, TRBD1 (6 bases). Germline values: CDR1 MNHEY, CDR2 SMNVEV (reference sequence). The CDR3 is made up of 14 amino acids. The V end lost 5 bases, the J end lost 4 bases, and 11 bases lay between the germline ends. The DNA for the CDR3 is TGTGCCAGCAGTCCCGGGACACCCACCGGGGAGCTGTTTTTT. Protein sequence: CASSPGTPTGELFF.

As DNA, the CDR3 is TGTGCCAGCGCAGCGTGGGGGTTGACAGGGGGCGGAACAGATACGCAGTATTTT. This codes for CASAAWGLTGGGTDTQYF. The chain employs TRBV5-5 and TRBJ2-3; 10 nucleotides match TRBD1. V lost 7 bases to trimming and J lost 3 bases; unmatched junction nucleotides: 17. This CDR3 is 18 amino acids long. CDR1 and CDR2 from the germline V gene are SGHKS and YYEKEE (reference sequence). Based on the CDR3 plus reference TRBV5-5 and TRBJ2-3, the full variable domain is DAGVTQSPTHLIKTRGQQVTLRCSPISGHKSVSWYQQVLGQGPQFIFQYYEKEERGRGNFPDRFSARQFPNYSSELNVNALLLGDSALYLCASAAWGLTGGGTDTQYFGPGTRLTVL.

This chain joins TRBV6-5 and TRBJ2-1, with 7 bases aligning to TRBD1. Looked up from germline, CDR1 is MNHEY and CDR2 is SVGAGI. The V gene end was trimmed by 6 bases and the J gene end by 2 bases; junction bases not matched to a gene: 4. The CDR3 covers 14 residues. The CDR3 sequence is CASRPGQPYNEQFF. The DNA of the CDR3 is TGTGCCAGCAGGCCGGGACAGCCCTACAATGAGCAGTTCTTC.

This clone has only a few counts. J is TRBJ2-1 and V is TRBV9; D is uncertain. CDR1 is SGDLS and CDR2 is YYNGEE in the germline V gene. The CDR3 loop spans 14 amino acids. V dropped 0 bases and J dropped 7 bases, with 11 bases sitting between them. CDR3 loop: CASSVGSRRNEQFF. DNA for the CDR3: TGTGCCAGCAGCGTAGGTTCGCGGCGGAATGAGCAGTTCTTC.